These 18 T cell receptor beta chains were all obtained from the same sample, sequenced in a study of blood T cells in healthy people across ages. Combining a sample-barcoded 5' primer with a J-beta primer mix, a second PCR ran for about 7 to 11 cycles. TCRdb analysed the 5' RACE reads with MiXCR anew, one entry per CDR3 protein. The sample comprises hundreds of thousands of distinct CDR3 sequences, 58% of which are singletons, and around 20% rests with the top ten. Source material: blood. These receptors came from a young man in good health.

CDR3 sequence reads: CATSRDYGISGYTF. As DNA, the CDR3 is TGTGCCACCAGCAGAGATTACGGGATTAGTGGCTACACCTTC. This chain joins TRBV15 and TRBJ1-2; D is undetermined. The germline CDR1 and CDR2 sequences are LNHNV and YYDKDF (reference sequence). The CDR3 consists of 14 residues. Trimming shortened V by 0 bases and J by 7 bases, and 12 bases separated the two germline ends. Combining the CDR3 with reference TRBV15 and TRBJ1-2 gives the whole variable domain DAMVIQNPRYQVTQFGKPVTLSCSQTLNHNVMYWYQQKSSQAPKLLFHYYDKDFNNEADTPDNFQSRRPNTSFCFLDIRSPGLGDTAMYLCATSRDYGISGYTFGSGTRLTVV.

The J gene is TRBJ2-3, the V gene TRBV11-2; 12 nucleotides line up with TRBD2. V trimming: 6 bases; J trimming: 4 bases; junction bases outside the gene matches: 5. This CDR3 region has 15 residues. Germline V lookup: CDR1 SGHAT, CDR2 FQNNGV. The DNA of the CDR3 is TGTGCCAGCAGTTCGCTAGCGGGAGGGTCAGATACGCAGTATTTT. Amino acid sequence: CASSSLAGGSDTQYF.

There are a few counts of this clonotype. The chain recombines TRBV10-3 with TRBJ2-4, with D perhaps matching TRBD1 or TRBD2 (6 bases each). The J call may be incorrect, as the DNA end agrees better with TRBJ2-5. Per germline, CDR1 ENHRY and CDR2 SYGVKD. The CDR3 has 16 residues. CDR3 coding DNA: TGTGCCATCAGTGATAGCCGGGGGCGCGGATTAGAGACCCAGTACTTC. Translating it yields CAISDSRGRGLETQYF.

The genes are TRBV11-2 and TRBJ2-3; a possible D gene is TRBD1 (5 bases). CDR1 SGHAT and CDR2 FQNNGV come from the germline V gene. Between the trimmed V and J ends, which lost 7 bases and 4 bases, there was a span of 18 bases. CDR3 size: 15 residues. The chain's CDR3 is CASTPGQGRSDTQYF. The CDR3 DNA reads TGTGCCAGCACCCCTGGGCAGGGAAGATCAGATACGCAGTATTTT. The entire variable domain, with the rest obtained from reference TRBV11-2 and TRBJ2-3, is as follows: EAGVAQSPRYKIIEKRQSVAFWCNPISGHATLYWYQQILGQGPKLLIQFQNNGVVDDSQLPKDRFSAERLKGVDSTLKIQPAKLEDSAVYLCASTPGQGRSDTQYFGPGTRLTVL.

The chain has TRBV6-2 or TRBV6-3 and TRBJ1-5, with D uncertain. V dropped 2 bases and J dropped 7 bases, with 15 bases sitting between them. Germline-derived CDR1 and CDR2 are MNHEY and SVGEGT. This CDR3 has 15 amino acids. CDR3 protein: CASSYVPIGSQPQHF. CDR3 DNA sequence: TGTGCCAGCAGTTACGTCCCCATCGGTTCGCAGCCCCAGCATTTT.

This clonotype occurred once. The rearrangement links TRBV12-3 or TRBV12-4 to TRBJ2-1, with 11 positions matching TRBD1. With V trimmed by 4 bases and J by 10 bases, 9 bases remained unmatched. The CDR3 is 15 residues long. The CDR3 sequence: CASSSRDRGSREQFF. Written as DNA, the CDR3 is TGTGCCAGCAGTTCCCGGGACAGGGGGTCCCGAGAGCAGTTCTTC.

The V call is TRBV28, the J call TRBJ2-3; tentative D call: TRBD2 (5 bases). Germline V CDR1 and CDR2: MDHEN, SYDVKM. V was clipped by 6 bases and J by 1 base, with 14 bases between them. The CDR3 has 15 residues. The CDR3 reads CASRRPAVGTDTQYF. Here the CDR3 DNA reads TGTGCCAGCAGGCGGCCAGCGGTGGGCACAGATACGCAGTATTTT.

In this sample, this clonotype turned up a few times. The V and J genes are TRBV7-2 and TRBJ2-3; TRBD2 matches at 10 bases. CDR3 length equals 17 residues. The germline CDR1 and CDR2 sequences are SGHTA and FQGNSA. V dropped 5 bases and J dropped 2; count of bases not matched to a gene: 10. CDR3 nucleotides: TGTGCCAGCAGCCCCCGAGCGGGGGGGTATGTCACAGATACGCAGTATTTT. As protein: CASSPRAGGYVTDTQYF.

The chain links TRBV7-9 to TRBJ2-3; 8 nucleotides match TRBD2. The CDR3 loop spans 13 amino acids. The J segment lost 7 bases and the V segment lost 7 bases, leaving 7 bases of the junction unmatched. Germline V CDR1 and CDR2: SEHNR, FQNEAQ (reference sequence). The CDR3 DNA reads TGTGCCAGCATGGAGCGGGAGTCACATACGCAGTATTTT. Encoded protein: CASMERESHTQYF.

The CDR3 sequence is CASSRTPTAETQYF. CDR3 sequence (DNA): TGTGCCAGCAGTCGAACGCCTACCGCGGAGACCCAGTACTTC. The chain couples TRBV6-5 to TRBJ2-5; D gene uncertain. This CDR3 is 14 amino acids long. The V gene's germline CDR1 is MNHEY and CDR2 SVGAGI. The germline V and J ends were trimmed by 5 bases and 5 bases, with 15 bases remaining between them.

The J gene is TRBJ2-1, the V gene TRBV5-6, with D perhaps matching TRBD2 (6 bases). The CDR3 contains 12 residues. Germline-derived CDR1 and CDR2 are SGHDT and YYEEEE. V dropped 6 bases and J dropped 6 bases, with 10 bases sitting between them. The CDR3 nucleotides read TGTGCCAGCAAGACTAGAGGCAATGAGCAGTTCTTC. This encodes CASKTRGNEQFF.

The chain employs TRBV4-2 and TRBJ2-2, with D tentatively TRBD1 (6 bases). Trimming shortened V by 5 bases and J by 4 bases, and 20 bases separated the two germline ends. There are 17 residues in the CDR3. Germline CDR1 is LGHNA and CDR2 is YNFKEQ. The CDR3 protein is CASSYLRDIISTGELFF. As DNA, the CDR3 is TGTGCCAGCAGCTATTTACGGGACATTATATCCACCGGGGAGCTGTTTTTT.

The CDR3 region has the DNA TGTGCCACCACTCGAATCAGGGTGTTAGCAGATACGCAGTATTTT. Amino acid sequence: CATTRIRVLADTQYF. The V gene is TRBV12-3 or TRBV12-4, the J gene TRBJ2-3; D is perhaps TRBD1 (5 bases). The V end lost 10 bases, the J end lost 4 bases, and 21 bases lay between the germline ends. The CDR3 length is 15 residues.

This chain links TRBV6-6 with TRBJ2-4; 7 bases match TRBD1. CDR1 is MNHNY, CDR2 SVGAGI, per germline (reference sequence). V trimming: 7 bases; J trimming: 13 bases; junction bases outside the gene matches: 10. The CDR3 has 12 amino acids. The CDR3 is CASTPGQTEQYF. The CDR3 coding sequence is TGTGCCAGCACCCCGGGACAGACAGAGCAGTACTTC.

This chain joins TRBV7-6 and TRBJ2-5; D ambiguous. There are 18 residues in the CDR3. The germline CDR1 and CDR2 sequences are SGHVS and FNYEAQ. Trimming took 5 bases from V and 1 from J, leaving 23 bases between them. Here the CDR3 reads CASSPTTEPTPVQETQYF. As DNA, the CDR3 is TGTGCCAGCAGCCCAACAACGGAGCCAACGCCGGTCCAAGAGACCCAGTACTTC.

Only a few counts were recorded for this clonotype. This rearrangement joins TRBV4-2 to TRBJ1-4; D unresolved. CDR3 length equals 16 residues. Deletions cut 0 bases from V and 0 bases from J, with 8 bases between. Germline V gene data show CDR1 as LGHNA and CDR2 as YNFKEQ. CDR3: CASSQELFATNEKLFF. The CDR3 nucleotides are TGTGCCAGCAGCCAAGAATTGTTTGCAACTAATGAAAAACTGTTTTTT.

The J gene is TRBJ2-1, the V gene TRBV28, with a weak D call TRBD1 (7 bases). Trimming left V 5 bases short and J 4 bases short, with 18 bases between. The CDR3 contains 16 residues. Per the germline V gene, CDR1 is MDHEN and CDR2 is SYDVKM. Here the CDR3 DNA reads TGTGCCAGCAGTAAGAACAGGGGACTCCTTTACAATGAGCAGTTCTTC. Its protein product is CASSKNRGLLYNEQFF.

The chain combines TRBV2 with TRBJ2-7; tentative D call: TRBD2 (5 bases). The last part of the DNA fits TRBJ2-5 better; the J call may be wrong. Germline V gene data show CDR1 as SNHLY and CDR2 as FYNNEI. This CDR3 region has 13 residues. CDR3 sequence reads: CASNNEGSGTQYF. The CDR3 coding sequence is TGTGCCAGTAATAATGAGGGTTCCGGGACCCAGTACTTC.